This TCR beta chain was observed in a study of T cells after yellow fever vaccination. This clonotype appeared a few times. Its specificity is not known. Study-level points and caveats: The study re-detected most primary-vaccination clones after the booster (around 96% CD4, roughly 85% CD8).

MiXCR, applied by TCRdb to the 5' RACE reads, yields one record per CDR3 protein. The sample contains approximately 300,000 distinct CDR3 sequences, about an eighth of which appear only once. Germline-derived CDR1 and CDR2 are SEHNR and FQNEAQ (reference sequence). J lost 9 bases, V lost 5 bases, and 6 bases had no gene match. This CDR3 is built from 14 residues. V gene TRBV7-9 combines with J gene TRBJ1-6, with TRBD1 matching over 8 bases. Source: CD4+ T cells sorted from PBMCs, taken 45 days after the yellow fever booster vaccination. This TCR came from a man aged 25 to 40 who received the YFV17D yellow fever vaccine. This CDR3 reads CASSAQGASSPLHF. In DNA form, the CDR3 reads TGTGCCAGCAGCGCCCAGGGGGCCAGTTCACCCCTCCACTTT.